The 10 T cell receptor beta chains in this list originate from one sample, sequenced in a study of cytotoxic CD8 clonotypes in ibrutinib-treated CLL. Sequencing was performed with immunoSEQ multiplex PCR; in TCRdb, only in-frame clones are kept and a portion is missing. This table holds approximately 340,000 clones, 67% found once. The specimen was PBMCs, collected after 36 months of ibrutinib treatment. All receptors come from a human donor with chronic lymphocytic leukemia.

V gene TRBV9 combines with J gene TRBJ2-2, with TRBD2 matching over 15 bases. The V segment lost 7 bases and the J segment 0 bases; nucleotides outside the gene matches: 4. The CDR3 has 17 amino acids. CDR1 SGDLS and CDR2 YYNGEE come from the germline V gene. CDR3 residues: CASGTSGGIANTGELFF. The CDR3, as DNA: TGTGCCAGCGGGACTAGCGGGGGGATCGCGAACACCGGGGAGCTGTTTTTT. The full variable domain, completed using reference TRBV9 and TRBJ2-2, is DSGVTQTPKHLITATGQRVTLRCSPRSGDLSVYWYQQSLDQGLQFLIQYYNGEERAKGNILERFSAQQFPDLHSELNLSSLELGDSALYFCASGTSGGIANTGELFFGEGSRLTVL.

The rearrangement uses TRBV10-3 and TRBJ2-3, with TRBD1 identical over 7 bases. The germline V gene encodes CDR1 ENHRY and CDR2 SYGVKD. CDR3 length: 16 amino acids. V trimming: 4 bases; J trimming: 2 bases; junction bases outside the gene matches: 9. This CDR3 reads CAISGGGSRFTDTQYF. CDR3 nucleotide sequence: TGTGCCATCAGTGGAGGGGGCAGTAGGTTCACAGATACGCAGTATTTT.

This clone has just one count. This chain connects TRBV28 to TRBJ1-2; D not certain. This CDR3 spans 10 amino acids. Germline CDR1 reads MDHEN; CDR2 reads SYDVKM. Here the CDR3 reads CHPKAGNYTF. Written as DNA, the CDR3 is TGTCACCCCAAGGCAGGAAACTACACCTTC.

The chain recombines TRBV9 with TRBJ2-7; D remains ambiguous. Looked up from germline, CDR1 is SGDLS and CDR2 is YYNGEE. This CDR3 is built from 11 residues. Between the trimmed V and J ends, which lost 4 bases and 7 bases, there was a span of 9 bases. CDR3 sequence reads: CASSPNGEQYF. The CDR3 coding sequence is TGTGCCAGCAGCCCTAATGGGGAGCAGTACTTC.

CDR3 sequence reads: CASSLTREPYNEQFF. For the CDR3, the DNA is TGTGCCAGCAGCTTAACGCGGGAGCCCTACAATGAGCAGTTCTTC. The chain couples TRBV7-3 to TRBJ2-1, with 7 bases matching TRBD2. CDR3 length: 15 amino acids. V lost 0 bases, J lost 2 bases, and 1 base stayed unmatched. Germline V gene data show CDR1 as SGHTA and CDR2 as FQGTGA.

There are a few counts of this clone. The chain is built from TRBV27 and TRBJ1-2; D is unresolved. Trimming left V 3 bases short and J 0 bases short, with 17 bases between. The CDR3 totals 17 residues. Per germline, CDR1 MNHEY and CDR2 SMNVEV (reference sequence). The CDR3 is CASSFRSQMKTNYGYTF. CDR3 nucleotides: TGTGCCAGCAGTTTTCGTTCCCAAATGAAAACTAACTATGGCTACACCTTC.

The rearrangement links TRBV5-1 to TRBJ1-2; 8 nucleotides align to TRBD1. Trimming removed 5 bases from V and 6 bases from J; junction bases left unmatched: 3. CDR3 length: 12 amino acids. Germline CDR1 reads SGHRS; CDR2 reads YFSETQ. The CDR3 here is CASRQGAHGYTF. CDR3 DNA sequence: TGCGCCAGCAGGCAGGGGGCGCATGGCTACACCTTC.

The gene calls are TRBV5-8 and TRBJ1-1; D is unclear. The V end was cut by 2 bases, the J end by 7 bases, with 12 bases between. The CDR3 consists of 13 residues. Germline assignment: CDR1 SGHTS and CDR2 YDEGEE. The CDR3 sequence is CASSFKLGVEAFF. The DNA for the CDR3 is TGTGCCAGCAGCTTTAAACTGGGTGTTGAAGCTTTCTTT.

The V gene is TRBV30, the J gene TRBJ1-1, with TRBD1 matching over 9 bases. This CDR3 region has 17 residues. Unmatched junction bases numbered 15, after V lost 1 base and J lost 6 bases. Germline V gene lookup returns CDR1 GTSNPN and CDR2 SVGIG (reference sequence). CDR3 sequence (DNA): TGTGCCTGGAGTGCAACAGCCGGGAGGGACAGGGAGGCTGAAGCTTTCTTT. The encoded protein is CAWSATAGRDREAEAFF.

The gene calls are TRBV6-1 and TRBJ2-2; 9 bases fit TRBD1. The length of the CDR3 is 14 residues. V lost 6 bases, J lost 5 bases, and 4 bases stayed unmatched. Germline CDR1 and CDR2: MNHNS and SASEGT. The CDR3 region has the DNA TGTGCCAGCAGGGGACAGGGTGGAACCGGGGAGCTGTTTTTT. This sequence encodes CASRGQGGTGELFF.